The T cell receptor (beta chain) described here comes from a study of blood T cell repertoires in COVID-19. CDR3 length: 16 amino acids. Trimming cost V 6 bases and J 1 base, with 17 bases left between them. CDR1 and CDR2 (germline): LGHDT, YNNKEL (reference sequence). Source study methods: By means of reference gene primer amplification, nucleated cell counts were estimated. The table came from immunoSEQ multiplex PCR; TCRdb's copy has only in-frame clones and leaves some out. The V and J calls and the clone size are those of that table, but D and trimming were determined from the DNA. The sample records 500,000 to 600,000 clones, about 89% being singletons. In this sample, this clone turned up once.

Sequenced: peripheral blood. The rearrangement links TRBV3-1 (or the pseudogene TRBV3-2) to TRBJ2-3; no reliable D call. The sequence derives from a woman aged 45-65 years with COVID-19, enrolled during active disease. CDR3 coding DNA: TGTGCCAGCAGTCGAAAACTACAAGGCGGCACAGATACGCAGTATTTT. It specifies CASSRKLQGGTDTQYF.